There are a few counts of the clone carrying this T cell receptor (beta chain). The data were taken from a study of Ad26.COV2.S vaccination and SARS-CoV-2 variants. The CDR3 has 16 amino acids. J gave up 3 bases and V 5 bases, and 10 bases lay outside the gene matches. Per the germline V gene, CDR1 is SGHVS and CDR2 is FQNEAQ. This table comes from immunoSEQ multiplex PCR, and its TCRdb copy is limited to in-frame clones, with some not included. The sample yields 300,000 to 500,000 clones, 88% seen once. As for treatment: over 15 received Ad26.COV2.S at low or high dose, single or two shots; a few received placebo; per-sample allocation not given. Each sample was drawn 63 days after the first injection (of vaccine or placebo).

This chain connects TRBV7-8 to TRBJ1-2; TRBD1 agrees at 9 bases. Source: peripheral blood, taken in a trial of Ad26.COV2.S vaccine versus placebo. This TCR derives from a person between 18 and 65 years old who received the Ad26.COV2.S COVID-19 vaccine or a placebo. The CDR3: CASSPTGGTGHYGYTF. In DNA form, the CDR3 reads TGTGCCAGCAGCCCAACCGGAGGGACAGGGCACTATGGCTACACCTTC.